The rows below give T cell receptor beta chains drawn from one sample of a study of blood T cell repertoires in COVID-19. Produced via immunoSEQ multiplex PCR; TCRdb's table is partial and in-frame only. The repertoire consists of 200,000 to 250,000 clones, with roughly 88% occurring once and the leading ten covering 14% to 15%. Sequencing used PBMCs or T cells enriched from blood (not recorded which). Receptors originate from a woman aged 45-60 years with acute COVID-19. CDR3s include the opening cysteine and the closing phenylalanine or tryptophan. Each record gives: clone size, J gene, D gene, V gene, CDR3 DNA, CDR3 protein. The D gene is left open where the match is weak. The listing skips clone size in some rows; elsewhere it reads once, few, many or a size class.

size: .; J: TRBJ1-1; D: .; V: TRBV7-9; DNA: TGTGCCAGCAGCTCGTACGCGGGGCTGTGGACCACTGAAGCTTTCTTT; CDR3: CASSSYAGLWTTEAFF
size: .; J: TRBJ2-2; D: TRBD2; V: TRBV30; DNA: TGTGCCTGGAAGTCCGGGAGGGTCGGGGAGCTGTTTTTT; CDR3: CAWKSGRVGELFF
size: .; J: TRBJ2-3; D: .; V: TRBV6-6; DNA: TGTGCCAGCAGCCCTCTTGGCAGGGTTGGGACAGATACGCAGTATTTT; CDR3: CASSPLGRVGTDTQYF
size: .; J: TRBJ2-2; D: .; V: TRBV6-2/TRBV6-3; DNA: TGTGCCAGCAGCCCTCCGCGCCCCGAACACCGGGGAGCTGTTTTT; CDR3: CASSPPRPEHRGAVF
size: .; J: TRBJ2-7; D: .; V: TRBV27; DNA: TGTGCCAGCAGTTTGGCGGGGATCTCCTACGAGCAGTACTTC; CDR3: CASSLAGISYEQYF
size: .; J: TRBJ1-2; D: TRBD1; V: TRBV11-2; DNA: TGTGCCAGCAGCTTAGATCTTAGGGACAGGGTCTATGGCTACACCTTC; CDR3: CASSLDLRDRVYGYTF
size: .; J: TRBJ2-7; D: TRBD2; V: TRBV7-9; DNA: TGTGCCAGCAGCTTAGTACAGGGCGGGAGGCACGAGCAGTACTTC; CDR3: CASSLVQGGRHEQYF
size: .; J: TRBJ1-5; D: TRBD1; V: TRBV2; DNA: TGTGCCAGCAGCCCTAGACAGGGATCGCCATATAGCAATCAGCCCCAGCATTTT; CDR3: CASSPRQGSPYSNQPQHF
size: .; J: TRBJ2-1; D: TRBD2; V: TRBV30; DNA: TGTGCCTGGAGACCGGGACTAGTCAATGAGCAGTTCTTC; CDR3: CAWRPGLVNEQFF
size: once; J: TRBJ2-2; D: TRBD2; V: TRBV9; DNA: TGTGCCAGCAGCGTCCCAGCGGGAGACACCGGGGAGCTGTTTTTT; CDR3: CASSVPAGDTGELFF
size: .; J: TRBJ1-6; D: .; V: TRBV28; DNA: TGTGCCAGCATTCAGAATAATTCACCCCTCCACTTT; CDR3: CASIQNNSPLHF
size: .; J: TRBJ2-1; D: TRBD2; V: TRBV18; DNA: TGTGCCAGCTCACCAAATCCCGGGACTAGCGGAGCCAATGAGCAGTTCTTC; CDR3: CASSPNPGTSGANEQFF
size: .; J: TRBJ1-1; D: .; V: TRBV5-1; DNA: TGCGCCAGCAGCTCCGGACATAGGGCGGTGACTGAAGCTTTCTTT; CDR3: CASSSGHRAVTEAFF
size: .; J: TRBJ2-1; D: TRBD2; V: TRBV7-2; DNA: TGTGCCAGCAGCCGCTCGAACCCTGGACTAGCGGGATATGAGCAGTTCTTC; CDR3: CASSRSNPGLAGYEQFF
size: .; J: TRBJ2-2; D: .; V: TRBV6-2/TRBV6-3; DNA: TGTGCCAGCAGTTACTCGAGGAGTAGCTACACCGGGGAGCTGTTTTTT; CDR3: CASSYSRSSYTGELFF
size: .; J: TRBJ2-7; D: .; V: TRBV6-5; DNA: TGTGCCAGCAGTCCGGACATGTCCTCCTACGAGCAGTACTTC; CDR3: CASSPDMSSYEQYF